This T cell receptor (beta chain) was sequenced in a study of control samples from healthy donors and cancer patients. TCRdb's copy holds only in-frame clones and misses some; the assay was immunoSEQ multiplex PCR. This table has some 130,000 clones, 92% appearing once. Sequences were obtained from blood. This TCR came from a woman in her forties or fifties in good health.

CDR3 bases: TGTGCCAGCAGCTCTCTTATCGTGGCCAGGGACTCCTACAATGAGCAGTTCTTC. It is translated as CASSSLIVARDSYNEQFF. The chain combines TRBV7-8 with TRBJ2-1; D might be TRBD1 (5 bases). CDR1 and CDR2 from the germline V gene are SGHVS and FQNEAQ. This CDR3 contains 18 residues. V was shortened by 4 bases and J by 0 bases, with 19 bases between the two germline ends. The variable domain in full, completed from reference TRBV7-8 and TRBJ2-1, reads GAGVSQSPRYKVAKRGQDVALRCDPISGHVSLFWYQQALGQGPEFLTYFQNEAQLDKSGLPSDRFFAERPEGSVSTLKIQRTQQEDSAVYLCASSSLIVARDSYNEQFFGPGTRLTVL.